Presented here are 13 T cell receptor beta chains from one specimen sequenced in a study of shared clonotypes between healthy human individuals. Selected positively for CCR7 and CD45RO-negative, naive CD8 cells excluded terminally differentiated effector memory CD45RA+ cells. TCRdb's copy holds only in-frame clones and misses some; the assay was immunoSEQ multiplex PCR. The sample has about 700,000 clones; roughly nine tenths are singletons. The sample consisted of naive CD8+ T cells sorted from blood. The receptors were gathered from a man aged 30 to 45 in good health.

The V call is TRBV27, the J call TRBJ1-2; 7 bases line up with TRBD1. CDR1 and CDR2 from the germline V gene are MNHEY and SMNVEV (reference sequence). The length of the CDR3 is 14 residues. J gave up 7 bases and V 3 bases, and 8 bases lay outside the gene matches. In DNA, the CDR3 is TGTGCCAGCAGTTTGAGCCGGGACAGTCGTGGCTACACCTTC. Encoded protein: CASSLSRDSRGYTF.

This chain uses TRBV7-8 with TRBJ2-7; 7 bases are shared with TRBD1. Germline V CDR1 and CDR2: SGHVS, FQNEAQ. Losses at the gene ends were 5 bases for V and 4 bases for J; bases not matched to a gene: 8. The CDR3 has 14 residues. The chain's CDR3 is CASSPTGYEYEQYF. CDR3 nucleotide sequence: TGTGCCAGCAGCCCGACAGGGTACGAGTACGAGCAGTACTTC.

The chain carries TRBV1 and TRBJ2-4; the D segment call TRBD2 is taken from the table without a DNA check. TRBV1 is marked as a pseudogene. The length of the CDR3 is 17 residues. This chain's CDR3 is CTSSYETSGQAKNIQYF. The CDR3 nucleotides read TGCACCAGCAGCTATGAGACTAGCGGTCAAGCCAAAAACATTCAGTACTTC.

The CDR3 coding sequence is TGCGCCAGCAGCTTGTGGCAGGGAGGAGACTATGGCTACACCTTC. Its translation is CASSLWQGGDYGYTF. The chain links TRBV5-1 to TRBJ1-2; TRBD1 is a possible D gene (5 bases). The CDR3 is 15 amino acids. V shed 1 base and J shed 3 bases, with 13 bases lying between them. The germline V gene has CDR1 SGHRS and CDR2 YFSETQ.

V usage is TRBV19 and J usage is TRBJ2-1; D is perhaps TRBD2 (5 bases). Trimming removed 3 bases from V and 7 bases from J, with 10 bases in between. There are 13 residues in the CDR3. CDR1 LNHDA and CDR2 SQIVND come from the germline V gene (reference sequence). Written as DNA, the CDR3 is TGTGCCAGTAGTATGGTTCCGGGAAATGAGCAGTTCTTC. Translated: CASSMVPGNEQFF.

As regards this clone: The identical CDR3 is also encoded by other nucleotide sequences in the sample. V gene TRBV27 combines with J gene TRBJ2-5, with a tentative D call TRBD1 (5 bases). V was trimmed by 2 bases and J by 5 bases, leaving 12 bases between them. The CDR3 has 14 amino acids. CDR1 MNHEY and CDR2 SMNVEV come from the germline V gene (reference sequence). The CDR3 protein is CASSLLGVEETQYF. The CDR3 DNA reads TGTGCCAGCAGTTTACTAGGGGTGGAGGAGACCCAGTACTTC.

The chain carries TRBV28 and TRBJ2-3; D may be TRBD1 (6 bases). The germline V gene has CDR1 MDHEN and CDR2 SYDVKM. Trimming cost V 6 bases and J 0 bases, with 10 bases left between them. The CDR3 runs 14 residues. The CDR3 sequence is CASRDRASTDTQYF. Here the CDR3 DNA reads TGTGCCAGCAGGGACAGAGCTAGCACAGATACGCAGTATTTT.

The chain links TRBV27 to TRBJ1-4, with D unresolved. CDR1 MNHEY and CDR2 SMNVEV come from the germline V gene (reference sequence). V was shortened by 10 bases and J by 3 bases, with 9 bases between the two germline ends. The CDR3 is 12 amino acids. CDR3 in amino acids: CATKGSNEKLFF. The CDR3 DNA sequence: TGTGCCACCAAGGGATCTAATGAAAAACTGTTTTTT.

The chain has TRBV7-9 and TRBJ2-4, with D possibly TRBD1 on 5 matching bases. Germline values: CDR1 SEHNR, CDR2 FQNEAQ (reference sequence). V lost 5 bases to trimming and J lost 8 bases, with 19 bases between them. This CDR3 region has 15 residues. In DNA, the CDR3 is TGTGCCAGCAGCCCCGGTAGGCAGGGTGTAGACATTCAGTACTTC. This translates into CASSPGRQGVDIQYF.

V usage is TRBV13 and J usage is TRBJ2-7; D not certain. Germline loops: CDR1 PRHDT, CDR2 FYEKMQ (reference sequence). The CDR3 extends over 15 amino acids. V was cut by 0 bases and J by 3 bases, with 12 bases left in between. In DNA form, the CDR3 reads TGTGCCAGCAGCTTAGGGCTAAGGCCCATCTACGAGCAGTACTTC. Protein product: CASSLGLRPIYEQYF.

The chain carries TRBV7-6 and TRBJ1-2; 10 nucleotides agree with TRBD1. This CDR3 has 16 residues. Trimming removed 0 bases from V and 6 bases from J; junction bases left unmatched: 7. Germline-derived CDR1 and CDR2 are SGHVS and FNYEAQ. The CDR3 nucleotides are TGTGCCAGCAGCTTAGCCGGGACAGGGGACGTGGATGGCTACACCTTC. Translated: CASSLAGTGDVDGYTF.

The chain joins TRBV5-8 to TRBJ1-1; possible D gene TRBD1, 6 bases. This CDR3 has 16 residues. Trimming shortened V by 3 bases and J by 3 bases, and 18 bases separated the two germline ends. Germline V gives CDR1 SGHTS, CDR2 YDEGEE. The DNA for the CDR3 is TGTGCCAGCAGCTCCGTAGTGGGGGGGCCGGACACTGAAGCTTTCTTT. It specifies CASSSVVGGPDTEAFF.

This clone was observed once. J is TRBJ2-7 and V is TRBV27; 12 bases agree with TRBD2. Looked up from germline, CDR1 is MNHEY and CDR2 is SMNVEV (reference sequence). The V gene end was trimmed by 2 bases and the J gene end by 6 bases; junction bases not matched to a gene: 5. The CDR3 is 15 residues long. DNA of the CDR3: TGTGCCAGCAGTTTAAGACTAGCGGGAGTAGGCGAGCAGTACTTC. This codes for CASSLRLAGVGEQYF.